This note documents a single T cell receptor (beta chain) sequence. The antigen it binds to is not known. No qualities accompany the bases; no much larger clone lies one base away. This entry belongs to a study of beta chain features in type 1 diabetes (dated by TCRdb to the late 2010s). Regarding the complete study: Patients and healthy donors did not differ in mean age, gender distribution, total cell number or subset yield. A total of 107,917,701 sorted cells were examined across all samples, and the number of cells per subset was strongly correlated with RNA yield. Regulatory and stem cell-like memory subsets were obtained from only 8 patients and about 8 healthy donors, while naive and central memory subsets were obtained from all 30 or so donors. The study compared the TCRB repertoires of sorted circulating CD4+ T cell subsets in recently diagnosed type 1 diabetes patients with those in matched healthy donors. General findings and caveats noted by the study authors: Naive, central memory and regulatory TCRB repertoires appeared to be more similar among patients than among healthy donors. Sequencing cDNA rather than genomic DNA could over-represent highly expressing activated cells, although activation and CD3 levels did not differ between groups. HLA sub-analyses involved small numbers of individuals, so any influence of HLA type on TCRB rearrangement remained unresolved. Type 1 diabetes patients showed a moderate but significant shortening of TCRB CDR3 length in all four CD4+ subsets. Patients with type 1 diabetes made fewer insertions and deleted more nucleotides at VDJ recombination sites, implying thymic rearrangement abnormalities. Shorter templates might be favored by PCR, yet because patient and control samples were amplified and corrected together, any such skew would affect both groups equally.

Each donor gave one peripheral blood draw, about 110 mL on average, collected into heparinised tubes. Using a panel that included CD45RO, CCR7, CD25, CD127, CD95 and CD27, naive, central memory, regulatory and stem cell-like memory CD4+ T cells were sorted on a BD FACSAria II. All sorted populations exceeded 95% purity. PBMCs were isolated immediately by Lymphoprep density gradient centrifugation and stained directly without culture. So that batch effects would be minimized, each experiment stained and sorted samples in pairs, pairing one healthy donor with one patient. The High Capacity cDNA Reverse Transcription Kit was used to reverse transcribe all of the isolated RNA, meaning that expressed TCRB transcripts were what got sequenced. Deep immunoSEQ sequencing was applied to naive, central memory and regulatory T cell samples, giving an average of roughly 3.5 million total reads per sample. Sorted cells were lysed in RLT buffer, and RNA was extracted using DNase-treated RNeasy Micro or Mini kits according to cell number. To prevent cross-contamination, every cell subset was processed on its own, while patient and healthy donor samples were processed together. The immunoSEQ multiplex PCR was used to amplify TCRB sequences from cDNA, yielding 87-bp fragments that span the CDR3 region. The amplicons were sequenced using the Illumina HiSeq platform. On the study's bioinformatics: PCR bias was computationally corrected using synthetic template baselines, reads within Hamming distance 2 were collapsed, and singletons that could not be merged were discarded. By aligning reads against IMGT, V, D and J genes, CDR3 length, and insertions or deletions at six rearrangement sites were assigned. Within each subset, clonotype counts were normalized to sorted cell number, after which true diversity and Gini coefficients were computed with the tcR R package. The overlap coefficient, calculated on TCRB nucleotide sequences, was used to measure repertoire sharing. Out-of-frame TCRB sequences from naive cells were analyzed as a proxy for the pre-selection repertoire. In TCRdb, the immuneACCESS table is reduced to in-frame sequences with V and J assigned. These tables do not hold every clone; where another copy was compared, an unresolved V gene accounts for under half, and the others remain unexplained. That table gives V, J and clone size, and the DNA gave D and trimming. The sample data list hundreds of thousands of clones, and 68% of these were observed just once. The ten largest account for about 0.05% of the sample.

The germline V gene supplies CDR1 SGHRS and CDR2 YFSETQ. The CDR3 starts with the cysteine, ends with the phenylalanine, and has 14 residues. Kept here is only the CDR3 DNA, which spans 42 bases and is read in frame from base 1. Unmatched junction bases come to 5, with V trimmed by 4 bases and J by 5 bases. This TCR was recovered from a man aged 25 to 40 in good health. Sequenced sample: naive CD4+ T cells from blood. The label giving this sample's cell subset or site can be read as: true naive CD4+ T cells. The chain employs TRBV5-1 and TRBJ2-4, and 8 junctional nucleotides match TRBD2. The CDR3 has the sequence CASSPTSGENIQYF. Read as DNA, the sequence is TGCGCCAGCAGCCCTACTAGCGGAGAAAACATTCAGTACTTC.